The next 21 T cell receptor beta chains were all read from a single sample in a study of siplizumab effects on memory and regulatory T cells. Measured with immunoSEQ multiplex PCR; TCRdb has only the in-frame clones, and not every one. The sample records around 100,000 clones, around 92% being singletons. The specimen sequenced was CD4+ T cells sorted from blood. These receptors all stem from a human donor in good health.

V usage is TRBV4-1 and J usage is TRBJ2-7; D possibly matches TRBD1 or TRBD2 (5 bases each). The V end lost 0 bases, the J end lost 7 bases, and 19 bases lay between the germline ends. There are 16 residues in the CDR3. Per germline, CDR1 MGHRA and CDR2 YSYEKL. Written as DNA, the CDR3 is TGCGCCAGCAGCCAAGATGGGGGTAAGGGATCTGAAGAGCAGTACTTC. This sequence encodes CASSQDGGKGSEEQYF.

The rearrangement uses TRBV19 and TRBJ2-7; TRBD1 agrees at 10 bases. V gave up 3 bases and J gave up 2 bases; unmatched junction bases: 7. CDR3 size: 16 residues. Looked up from germline, CDR1 is LNHDA and CDR2 is SQIVND (reference sequence). CDR3 protein: CASSIGGQGRPYEQYF. CDR3 nucleotide sequence: TGTGCCAGTAGTATTGGGGGACAGGGGAGACCCTACGAGCAGTACTTC.

To note about this clone: Compared with germline, one end of the junction differs, possibly owing to a read error. The chain is built from TRBV11-2 and TRBJ2-7; D unclear. This CDR3 is 13 amino acids long. Germline assignment: CDR1 SGHAT and CDR2 FQNNGV. This CDR3 reads CASSLVNSYQQYF. DNA for the CDR3: TGTGCCAGCAGCTTAGTCAACTCCTACCAGCAGTACTTC.

The V gene is TRBV13, the J gene TRBJ2-4; TRBD1 aligns across 9 bases. V lost 6 bases to trimming and J lost 8 bases; unmatched junction nucleotides: 14. Germline values: CDR1 PRHDT, CDR2 FYEKMQ (reference sequence). This CDR3 has 16 amino acids. The CDR3 loop is CASSRNRGTGQYIQYF. Here the CDR3 DNA reads TGTGCCAGCAGTCGTAATAGGGGGACAGGGCAATACATTCAGTACTTC.

On this clone: The same CDR3 can be traced to other DNA sequences in this sample. The rearrangement links TRBV7-9 to TRBJ1-5; D is unclear. CDR1 SEHNR and CDR2 FQNEAQ come from the germline V gene (reference sequence). CDR3 length: 12 amino acids. Between the trimmed V and J ends, which lost 1 base and 6 bases, there was a span of 4 bases. The CDR3 DNA is TGTGCCAGCAGCTTAGACTTTCAGCCCCAGCATTTT. It is translated as CASSLDFQPQHF.

The chain combines TRBV5-4 with TRBJ1-1, with a weak D call TRBD1 (6 bases). Trimming stripped 2 bases from V and 8 bases from J, with 13 bases between. The CDR3 contains 13 residues. From germline, CDR1 is SGHNT and CDR2 YYREEE (reference sequence). The CDR3: CASSFERTDEAFF. CDR3 nucleotide sequence: TGTGCCAGCAGCTTTGAACGGACAGACGAAGCTTTCTTT. Using reference TRBV5-4 and TRBJ1-1 for the parts outside the CDR3, the full variable domain is ETGVTQSPTHLIKTRGQQVTLRCSSQSGHNTVSWYQQALGQGPQFIFQYYREEENGRGNFPPRFSGLQFPNYSSELNVNALELDDSALYLCASSFERTDEAFFGQGTRLTVV.

The V gene is TRBV6-5, the J gene TRBJ1-1, with a possible D match to TRBD1 (5 bases). The CDR3 extends over 16 amino acids. Looked up from germline, CDR1 is MNHEY and CDR2 is SVGAGI. With 2 bases removed from V and 3 bases from J, the gap between germline ends came to 16 bases. CDR3 nucleotide sequence: TGTGCCAGCAGTTACCCAAATCAATGGGGGGACACTGAAGCTTTCTTT. It yields the protein CASSYPNQWGDTEAFF.

The chain has TRBV11-2 and TRBJ2-1; 7 nucleotides agree with TRBD2. The CDR3 contains 15 residues. The V gene's germline CDR1 is SGHAT and CDR2 FQNNGV. V dropped 7 bases and J dropped 6; count of bases not matched to a gene: 12. The CDR3 sequence: CASIWGREGSNEQFF. In DNA form, the CDR3 reads TGTGCCAGCATCTGGGGCAGGGAGGGGAGCAATGAGCAGTTCTTC.

The chain employs TRBV7-2 and TRBJ2-7; a weak D match, TRBD1 (6 bases). This CDR3 contains 12 residues. Germline loops: CDR1 SGHTA, CDR2 FQGNSA. V was cut by 4 bases and J by 6 bases, with 10 bases left in between. CDR3 sequence: CASSYRVGEQYF. CDR3 nucleotides: TGTGCCAGCAGCTACAGGGTAGGCGAGCAGTACTTC.

The chain is built from TRBV6-1 and TRBJ1-5; D gene unclear. In germline, CDR1 is MNHNS, CDR2 SASEGT. This CDR3 is built from 11 residues. The V end lost 5 bases, the J end lost 6 bases, and 5 bases lay between the germline ends. The CDR3 DNA sequence: TGTGCCAGCAGTTATCCTCAGCCCCAGCATTTT. It yields the protein CASSYPQPQHF.

This chain joins TRBV10-1 and TRBJ2-3, with 7 bases identical to TRBD2. CDR3 size: 18 residues. V lost 0 bases and J lost 4; bases outside the gene matches: 13. Germline lookup yields CDR1 WNHNN and CDR2 SYGVQD (reference sequence). The CDR3 bases are TGCGCCAGCAGTGAGTCGCGGTTTGGGAGGGTGGAGGCAGATACGCAGTATTTT. It yields the protein CASSESRFGRVEADTQYF.

V usage is TRBV5-1 and J usage is TRBJ2-5, with D unclear. The CDR3 runs to 17 residues. Germline V lookup: CDR1 SGHRS, CDR2 YFSETQ. V lost 3 bases, J lost 0 bases, and 18 bases lay in between. The CDR3 region has the DNA TGCGCCAGCAGCTCCAGAGTGAGAATGGACCACCAAGAGACCCAGTACTTC. It specifies CASSSRVRMDHQETQYF.

This chain connects TRBV7-2 to TRBJ2-3; the match to TRBD2 covers 8 bases. J was trimmed by 6 bases and V by 2 bases; bases with no gene match: 10. This CDR3 has 16 residues. Germline lookup yields CDR1 SGHTA and CDR2 FQGNSA. The CDR3 spells CASSLTPGASGDTQYF. In DNA form, the CDR3 reads TGTGCCAGCAGCTTAACCCCGGGGGCTAGCGGGGATACGCAGTATTTT.

This chain links TRBV21-1 with TRBJ1-5; TRBD1 reflects the table's D call only, with no check against the DNA. TRBV21-1 is termed a pseudogene. The CDR3 sequence is 14 residues long. The CDR3: CASRGEYSNQPQHF. The CDR3, as DNA: TGTGCCAGCAGAGGGGAATATAGCAATCAGCCCCAGCATTTT.

V usage is TRBV7-9 and J usage is TRBJ2-2; 10 nucleotides match TRBD2. This CDR3 has 16 amino acids. Germline V lookup: CDR1 SEHNR, CDR2 FQNEAQ (reference sequence). Trimming at V came to 2 bases and at J to 4 bases, leaving 4 bases not matched to a gene. The CDR3 is CASSLWPSGGTGELFF. CDR3 in DNA: TGTGCCAGCAGCTTATGGCCTAGCGGGGGCACCGGGGAGCTGTTTTTT.

The rearrangement uses TRBV2 and TRBJ2-1, with 13 nucleotides matching TRBD2. Germline assignment: CDR1 SNHLY and CDR2 FYNNEI. The junction had 7 bases not matched to a gene; V was cut back by 5 bases and J by 9 bases. The length of the CDR3 is 15 residues. This chain's CDR3 is CASSRGLAGTSEQFF. The DNA of the CDR3 is TGTGCCAGCAGTCGGGGACTAGCGGGGACCAGTGAGCAGTTCTTC.

The genes are TRBV14 and TRBJ1-3; D uncertain. This CDR3 has 13 amino acids. V gave up 6 bases and J gave up 0 bases, with 6 bases separating them. The V gene's germline CDR1 is SGHDN and CDR2 FVKESK. Here the CDR3 reads CASSRNSGNTIYF. Here the CDR3 DNA reads TGTGCCAGCAGTCGGAACTCTGGAAACACCATATATTTT.

This rearrangement joins TRBV6-1 to TRBJ1-4, with 7 positions matching TRBD1. V lost 2 bases, J lost 8 bases, and 8 bases stayed unmatched. The CDR3 extends over 15 amino acids. Germline V gives CDR1 MNHNS, CDR2 SASEGT. CDR3 in DNA: TGTGCCAGCAGTGAAAGTAGGGGGCGAGGAGAAAAACTGTTTTTT. It translates to CASSESRGRGEKLFF.

The chain is built from TRBV27 and TRBJ2-1, with 8 bases that match TRBD2. Trimming cost V 7 bases and J 4 bases; bases outside gene matches: 6. This CDR3 is 14 amino acids long. Germline lookup yields CDR1 MNHEY and CDR2 SMNVEV (reference sequence). CDR3 DNA sequence: TGTGCCAGCACTCTCGGGGGGGGGTACAATGAGCAGTTCTTC. Encoded protein: CASTLGGGYNEQFF.

This clone was seen only once. CDR3 coding DNA: TGTGCCAGCGGCGGGGGGTATCCCTACGAGCAGTACTTC. It is translated as CASGGGYPYEQYF. The chain links TRBV18 to TRBJ2-7; 8 bases are shared with TRBD2. Trimming took 8 bases from V and 2 from J; bases not matched to a gene: 5. The CDR3 covers 13 residues. Germline V lookup: CDR1 KGHSH, CDR2 LQKENI.

The chain has TRBV23-1 and TRBJ2-7; 7 positions agree with TRBD1. TRBV23-1 is an ORF; its function is uncertain. The V gene end was trimmed by 3 bases and the J gene end by 1 base; junction bases not matched to a gene: 18. The CDR3 sequence is 19 residues long. The CDR3 DNA reads as TGCGCCAGCAGTCATGTACAAAAAGCAGGTTCAGGGGGATCCTACGAGCAGTACTTC. Encoded protein: CASSHVQKAGSGGSYEQYF.